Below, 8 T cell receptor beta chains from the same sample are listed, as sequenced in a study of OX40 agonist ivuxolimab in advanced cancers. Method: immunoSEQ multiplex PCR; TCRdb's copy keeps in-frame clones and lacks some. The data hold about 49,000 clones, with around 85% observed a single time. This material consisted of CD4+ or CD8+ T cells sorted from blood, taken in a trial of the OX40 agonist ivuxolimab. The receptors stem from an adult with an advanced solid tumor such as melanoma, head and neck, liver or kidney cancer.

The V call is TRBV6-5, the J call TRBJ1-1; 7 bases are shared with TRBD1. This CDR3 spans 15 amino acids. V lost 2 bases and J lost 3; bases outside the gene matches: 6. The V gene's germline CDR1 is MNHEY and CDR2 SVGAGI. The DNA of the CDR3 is TGTGCCAGCAGTTACCGGACAGGCGAGGACACTGAAGCTTTCTTT. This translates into CASSYRTGEDTEAFF.

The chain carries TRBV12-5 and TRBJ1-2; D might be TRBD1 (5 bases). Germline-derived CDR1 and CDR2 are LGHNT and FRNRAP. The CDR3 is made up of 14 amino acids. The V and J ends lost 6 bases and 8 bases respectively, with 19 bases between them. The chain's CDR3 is CASGFPGPGGGYTF. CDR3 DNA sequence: TGTGCTAGTGGCTTCCCCGGGCCTGGGGGGGGCTACACCTTC. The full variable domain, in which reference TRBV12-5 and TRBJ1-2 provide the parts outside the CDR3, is DARVTQTPRHKVTEMGQEVTMRCQPILGHNTVFWYRQTMMQGLELLAYFRNRAPLDDSGMPKDRFSAEMPDATLATLKIQPSEPRDSAVYFCASGFPGPGGGYTFGSGTRLTVV.

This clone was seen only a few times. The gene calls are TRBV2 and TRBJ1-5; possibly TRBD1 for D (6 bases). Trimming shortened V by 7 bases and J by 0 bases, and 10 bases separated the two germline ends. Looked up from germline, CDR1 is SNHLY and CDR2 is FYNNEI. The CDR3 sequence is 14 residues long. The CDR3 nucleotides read TGTGCCAGCACAGGGGAGTATAGCAATCAGCCCCAGCATTTT. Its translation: CASTGEYSNQPQHF.

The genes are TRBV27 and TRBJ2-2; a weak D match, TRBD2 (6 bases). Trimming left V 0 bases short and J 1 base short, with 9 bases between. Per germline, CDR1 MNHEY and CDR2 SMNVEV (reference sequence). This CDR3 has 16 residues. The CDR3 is CASSLSPGGNTGELFF. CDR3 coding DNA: TGTGCCAGCAGTTTATCTCCCGGGGGGAACACCGGGGAGCTGTTTTTT.

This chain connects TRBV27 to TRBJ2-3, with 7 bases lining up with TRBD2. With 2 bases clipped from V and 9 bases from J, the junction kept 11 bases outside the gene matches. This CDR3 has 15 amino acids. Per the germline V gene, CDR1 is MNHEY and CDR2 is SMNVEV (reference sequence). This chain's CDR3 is CASSLGTTNKDTQYF. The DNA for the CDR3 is TGTGCCAGCAGTTTAGGGACTACCAATAAAGACACGCAGTATTTT.

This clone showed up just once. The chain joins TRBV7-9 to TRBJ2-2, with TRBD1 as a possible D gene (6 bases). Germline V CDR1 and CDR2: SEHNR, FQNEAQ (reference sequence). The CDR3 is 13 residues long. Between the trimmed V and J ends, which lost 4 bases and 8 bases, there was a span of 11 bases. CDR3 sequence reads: CASSSQGSGELFF. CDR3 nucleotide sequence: TGTGCCAGCAGCTCACAGGGCTCTGGGGAGCTGTTTTTT.

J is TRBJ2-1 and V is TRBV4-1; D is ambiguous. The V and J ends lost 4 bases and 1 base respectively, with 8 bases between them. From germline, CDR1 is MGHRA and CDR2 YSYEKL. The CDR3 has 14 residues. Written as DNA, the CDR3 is TGCGCCAGCAGCCCCTCAGCTTCCTACAATGAGCAGTTCTTC. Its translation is CASSPSASYNEQFF.

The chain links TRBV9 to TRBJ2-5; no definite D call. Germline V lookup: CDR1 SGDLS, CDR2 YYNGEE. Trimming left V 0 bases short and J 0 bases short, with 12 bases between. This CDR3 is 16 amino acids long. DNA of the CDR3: TGTGCCAGCAGCGTAGCCGGTGGACGGAACCAAGAGACCCAGTACTTC. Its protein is CASSVAGGRNQETQYF.